One and the same sample provided the 16 T cell receptor beta chains below, sequenced in a study of shared clonotypes between healthy human individuals (dated by TCRdb to about 2020). Library preparation used the immunoSEQ multiplex PCR assay. Not all clones reach the TCRdb copy of this immuneACCESS table, which keeps in-frame sequences only. Checked studies attribute under half of the gap to unresolved V genes and leave the rest unexplained. The sample data list roughly 2.2 million clones, and roughly 90% of these were observed just once. In total, the top ten clones hold 0.37% of the sample. Sequenced input: naive CD4+ T cells from PBMCs. According to the study, the label for this sample's cell subset or site signals: CD45RA+ positively selected. These receptor sequences come from a man aged 18-30 years in good health. Some clones in this sample may be carry-over from other donors' samples.

The J gene is TRBJ2-2, the V gene TRBV30; D tentatively fits TRBD1 or TRBD2 (6 bases each). The CDR3 is 13 residues long. Between the trimmed V and J ends, which lost 2 bases and 6 bases, there was a span of 10 bases. Germline V lookup: CDR1 GTSNPN, CDR2 SVGIG (reference sequence). This CDR3 is CAWSTRGPGELFF. In nucleotides, the CDR3 is TGTGCCTGGAGTACCCGGGGGCCCGGGGAGCTGTTTTTT.

The V and J genes are TRBV5-1 and TRBJ2-3; D is undetermined. Per the germline V gene, CDR1 is SGHRS and CDR2 is YFSETQ. The CDR3 consists of 13 residues. The V and J ends lost 3 bases and 2 bases respectively, with 7 bases between them. CDR3 loop: CASSYGVTDTQYF. CDR3 DNA: TGCGCCAGCAGCTATGGGGTCACAGATACGCAGTATTTT.

V usage is TRBV13 and J usage is TRBJ1-3, with D maybe TRBD1 (6 bases). CDR1 is PRHDT and CDR2 is FYEKMQ in the germline V gene (reference sequence). Trimming took off 5 bases at V and 0 bases at J, with 14 bases between the two ends. There are 16 residues in the CDR3. Here the CDR3 reads CASSERQGSSGNTIYF. The CDR3 DNA reads as TGTGCCAGCAGCGAAAGGCAGGGGAGCTCTGGAAACACCATATATTTT.

The rearrangement joins TRBV19 to TRBJ1-5, with TRBD1 as a possible D gene (5 bases). The CDR3 loop spans 16 amino acids. The germline gives CDR1 LNHDA, CDR2 SQIVND (reference sequence). Trimming took off 5 bases at V and 1 base at J, with 15 bases between the two ends. The CDR3 spells CASSVHRDQSNQPQHF. CDR3 DNA: TGTGCCAGTAGTGTACACCGGGACCAAAGCAATCAGCCCCAGCATTTT.

This chain's CDR3 is CASSFSQGTHTEAFF. CDR3 nucleotide sequence: TGTGCCAGCAGCTTCTCCCAGGGTACTCACACTGAAGCTTTCTTT. The chain links TRBV6-6 to TRBJ1-1; the D gene is possibly TRBD1 (5 bases). This CDR3 is 15 amino acids long. Deletions cut 6 bases from V and 3 bases from J, with 17 bases between. In germline, CDR1 is MNHNY, CDR2 SVGAGI (reference sequence).

The chain carries TRBV28 and TRBJ1-1, with D possibly TRBD1 on 6 matching bases. From germline, CDR1 is MDHEN and CDR2 SYDVKM. The length of the CDR3 is 14 residues. V was pared by 1 base and J by 6 bases, with 12 bases between. In nucleotides, the CDR3 is TGTGCCAGCAGTTTATTTCGGGACACCGCTGAAGCTTTCTTT. It codes for CASSLFRDTAEAFF.

The chain links TRBV30 to TRBJ2-5; D not resolved. Per germline, CDR1 GTSNPN and CDR2 SVGIG (reference sequence). The CDR3 spans 14 residues. V dropped 1 base and J dropped 5 bases, with 14 bases sitting between them. The CDR3 sequence: CAWSASGSLETQYF. The CDR3 DNA sequence: TGTGCCTGGAGTGCTTCCGGGTCTCTCGAGACCCAGTACTTC.

Concerning this clone: This CDR3 is also generated by other DNA sequences in the sample. This rearrangement joins TRBV7-9 to TRBJ1-1; 7 bases align to TRBD1. The CDR3 has 15 amino acids. CDR1 is SEHNR, CDR2 FQNEAQ, per germline (reference sequence). The V segment lost 0 bases and the J segment 1 base; nucleotides outside the gene matches: 2. The CDR3 nucleotides read TGTGCCAGCAGCTTAGCGACAGGGTCGAACACTGAAGCTTTCTTT. As protein: CASSLATGSNTEAFF. Full variable domain (missing parts from reference TRBV7-9 and TRBJ1-1): DTGVSQNPRHKITKRGQNVTFRCDPISEHNRLYWYRQTLGQGPEFLTYFQNEAQLEKSRLLSDRFSAERPKGSFSTLEIQRTEQGDSAMYLCASSLATGSNTEAFFGQGTRLTVV.

Of note for this clone: This sample also contains other DNA sequences that code for the same CDR3. The chain links TRBV15 to TRBJ2-7; 15 bases line up with TRBD2. The V segment lost 3 bases and the J segment 3 bases; nucleotides outside the gene matches: 0. Looked up from germline, CDR1 is LNHNV and CDR2 is YYDKDF (reference sequence). The CDR3 length is 15 residues. This chain's CDR3 is CATSRGLAGGYEQYF. The CDR3 DNA is TGTGCCACCAGCAGGGGACTAGCGGGAGGCTACGAGCAGTACTTC.

The chain couples TRBV12-2 to TRBJ1-2; TRBD1 reflects the table's D call only, with no check against the DNA. TRBV12-2 is designated a pseudogene. This CDR3 contains 15 residues. CDR3 protein: CASRPTGGPNYGYTF. The DNA for the CDR3 is TGTGCAAGTCGTCCAACAGGGGGCCCTAACTATGGCTACACCTTC.

The chain has TRBV30 and TRBJ2-7, with D possibly being TRBD1 (6 bases). The CDR3 spans 13 residues. Germline V gene lookup returns CDR1 GTSNPN and CDR2 SVGIG (reference sequence). Trimming left V 3 bases short and J 7 bases short, with 16 bases between. Here the CDR3 reads CAWSDSSRGEQYF. The CDR3 nucleotides are TGTGCCTGGAGCGACAGTTCGAGGGGGGAGCAGTACTTC.

The rearrangement uses TRBV10-3 and TRBJ2-3, with TRBD2 matching over 14 bases. The CDR3 is 17 residues long. Germline CDR1 ENHRY, CDR2 SYGVKD. After removal of 4 bases from V and 1 base from J, the junction contained 4 bases not matched to a gene. The CDR3 coding sequence is TGTGCCATCAGTGCGGGACTAGCGGGAGTGGGCACAGATACGCAGTATTTT. Translation gives CAISAGLAGVGTDTQYF.

The chain carries TRBV5-1 and TRBJ1-1, with 11 nucleotides matching TRBD1. The germline V gene encodes CDR1 SGHRS and CDR2 YFSETQ. Unmatched junction bases numbered 5, after V lost 4 bases and J lost 3 bases. This CDR3 region has 15 residues. DNA for the CDR3: TGCGCCAGCAGCACCTGGGGACAGGGGGACACTGAAGCTTTCTTT. Translation gives CASSTWGQGDTEAFF.

The CDR3 coding sequence is TGTGCCAGCAGTCCGGGGACAGGGGGTGCGGGGAACTATGGCTACACCTTC. Translation gives CASSPGTGGAGNYGYTF. The chain is built from TRBV27 and TRBJ1-2, with 11 bases fitting TRBD1. CDR3 length: 17 amino acids. Germline values: CDR1 MNHEY, CDR2 SMNVEV (reference sequence). The V segment lost 5 bases and the J segment 2 bases; nucleotides outside the gene matches: 10.

Notes on this clone: The sample contains more than one DNA sequence encoding this CDR3. The rearrangement uses TRBV6-6 and TRBJ2-3, with unresolved D. The germline V and J ends were trimmed by 3 bases and 6 bases, with 4 bases remaining between them. CDR1 and CDR2 from the germline V gene are MNHNY and SVGAGI (reference sequence). The length of the CDR3 is 11 residues. CDR3 sequence (DNA): TGTGCCAGCAGTTATCAGGATACGCAGTATTTT. Its translation is CASSYQDTQYF.

This clone was seen a single time. The rearrangement uses TRBV11-3 and TRBJ2-1; the D gene is possibly TRBD2 (6 bases). V was trimmed by 2 bases and J by 4 bases, leaving 9 bases between them. The CDR3 is made up of 14 amino acids. Germline V lookup: CDR1 SGHNT, CDR2 YENEEA. The CDR3 DNA reads TGTGCCAGCAGCTTATCCAGCGGGTACAATGAGCAGTTCTTC. It translates to CASSLSSGYNEQFF.